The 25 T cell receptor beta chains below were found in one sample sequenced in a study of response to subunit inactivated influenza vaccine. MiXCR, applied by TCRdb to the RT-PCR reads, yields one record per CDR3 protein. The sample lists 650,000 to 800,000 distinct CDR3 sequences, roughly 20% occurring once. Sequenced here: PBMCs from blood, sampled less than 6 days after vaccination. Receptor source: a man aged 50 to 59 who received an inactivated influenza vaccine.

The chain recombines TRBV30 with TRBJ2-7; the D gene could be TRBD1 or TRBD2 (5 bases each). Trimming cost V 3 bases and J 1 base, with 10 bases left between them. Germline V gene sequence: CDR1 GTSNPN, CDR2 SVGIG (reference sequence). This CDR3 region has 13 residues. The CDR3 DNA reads TGTGCCTGGAGCGACGGGGCTTCCTACGAGCAGTACTTC. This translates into CAWSDGASYEQYF.

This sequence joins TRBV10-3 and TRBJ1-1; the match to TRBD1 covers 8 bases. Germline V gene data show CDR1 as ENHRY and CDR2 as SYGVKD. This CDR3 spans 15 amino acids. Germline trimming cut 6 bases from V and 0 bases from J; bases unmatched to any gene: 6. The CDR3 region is CAISQTTGVNTEAFF. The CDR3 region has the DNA TGTGCCATCAGCCAAACGACAGGGGTGAACACTGAAGCTTTCTTT.

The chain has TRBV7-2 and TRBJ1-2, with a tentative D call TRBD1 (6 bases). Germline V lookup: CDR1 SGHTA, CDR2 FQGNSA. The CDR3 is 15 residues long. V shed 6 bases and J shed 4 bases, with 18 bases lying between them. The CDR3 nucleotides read TGTGCCAGCAGTCGCTGGGGGGCAGGGACCTATGGCTACACCTTC. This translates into CASSRWGAGTYGYTF.

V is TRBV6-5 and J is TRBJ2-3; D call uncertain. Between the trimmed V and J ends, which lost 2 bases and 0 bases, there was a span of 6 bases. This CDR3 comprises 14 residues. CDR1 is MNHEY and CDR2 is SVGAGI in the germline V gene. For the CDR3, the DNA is TGTGCCAGCAGTTACGCCAGTAGCACAGATACGCAGTATTTT. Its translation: CASSYASSTDTQYF.

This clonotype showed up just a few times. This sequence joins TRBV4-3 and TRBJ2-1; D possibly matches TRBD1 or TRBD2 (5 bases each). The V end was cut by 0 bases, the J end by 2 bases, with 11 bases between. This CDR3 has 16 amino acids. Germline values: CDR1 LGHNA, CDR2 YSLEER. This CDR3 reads CASSQDGDAAYNEQFF. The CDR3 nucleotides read TGCGCCAGCAGCCAAGATGGGGACGCAGCCTACAATGAGCAGTTCTTC.

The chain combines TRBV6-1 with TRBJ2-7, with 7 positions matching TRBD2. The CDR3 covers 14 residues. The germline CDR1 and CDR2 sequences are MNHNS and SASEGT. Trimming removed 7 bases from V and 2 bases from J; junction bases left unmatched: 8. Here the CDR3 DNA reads TGTGCCAGCAAACTAGCGCCGGGAACCTACGAGCAGTACTTC. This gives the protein CASKLAPGTYEQYF.

This CDR3 is CSARDSSSGEGEQFF. The CDR3 nucleotides read TGCAGTGCTAGAGACTCCTCTAGCGGAGAGGGAGAGCAGTTCTTC. The chain uses TRBV20-1 and TRBJ2-1; 7 positions agree with TRBD2. With V trimmed by 0 bases and J by 10 bases, 12 bases remained unmatched. CDR3 length: 15 residues. The germline V gene encodes CDR1 DFQATT and CDR2 SNEGSKA (reference sequence).

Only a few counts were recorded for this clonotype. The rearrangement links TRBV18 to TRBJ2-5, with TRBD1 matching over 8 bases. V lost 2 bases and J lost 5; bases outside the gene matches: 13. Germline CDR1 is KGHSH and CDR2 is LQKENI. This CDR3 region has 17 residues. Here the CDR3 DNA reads TGTGCCAGCTCACCAATCATCTTGCCAGGGGGCGCCGAGACCCAGTACTTC. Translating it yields CASSPIILPGGAETQYF.

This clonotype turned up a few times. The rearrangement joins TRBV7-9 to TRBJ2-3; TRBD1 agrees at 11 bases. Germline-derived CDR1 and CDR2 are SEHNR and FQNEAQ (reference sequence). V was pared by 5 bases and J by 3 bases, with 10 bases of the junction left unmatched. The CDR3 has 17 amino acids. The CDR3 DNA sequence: TGTGCCAGCAGCCGCAGCTCGGGACAGGGGGGTACAGATACGCAGTATTTT. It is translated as CASSRSSGQGGTDTQYF.

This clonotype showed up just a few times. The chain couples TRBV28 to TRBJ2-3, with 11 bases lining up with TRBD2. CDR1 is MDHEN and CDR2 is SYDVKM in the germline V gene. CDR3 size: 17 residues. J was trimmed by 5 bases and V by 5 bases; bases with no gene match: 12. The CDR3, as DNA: TGTGCCAGCAGTCCCCGACTACTAGCGGGAGTTGGAGATACGCAGTATTTT. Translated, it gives CASSPRLLAGVGDTQYF.

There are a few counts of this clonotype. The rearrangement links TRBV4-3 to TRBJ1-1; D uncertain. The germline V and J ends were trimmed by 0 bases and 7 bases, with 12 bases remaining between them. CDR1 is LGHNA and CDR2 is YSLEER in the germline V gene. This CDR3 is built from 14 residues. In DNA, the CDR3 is TGCGCCAGCAGCCAAGATGATAAGGGTGTTGAAGCTTTCTTT. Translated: CASSQDDKGVEAFF.

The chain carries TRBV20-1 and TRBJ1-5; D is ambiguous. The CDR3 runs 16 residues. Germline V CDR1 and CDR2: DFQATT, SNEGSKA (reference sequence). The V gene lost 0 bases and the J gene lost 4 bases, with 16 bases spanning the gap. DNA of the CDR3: TGCAGTGCTAGAGATGGGTGGCGTTCCCTTAATCAGCCCCAGCATTTT. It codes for CSARDGWRSLNQPQHF.

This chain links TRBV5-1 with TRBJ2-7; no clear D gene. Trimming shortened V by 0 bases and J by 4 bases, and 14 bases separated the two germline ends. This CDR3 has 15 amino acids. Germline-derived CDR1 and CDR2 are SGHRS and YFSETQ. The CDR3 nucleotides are TGCGCCAGCAGCTTGGGGCAGCCCTTCCTGTACGAGCAGTACTTC. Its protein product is CASSLGQPFLYEQYF.

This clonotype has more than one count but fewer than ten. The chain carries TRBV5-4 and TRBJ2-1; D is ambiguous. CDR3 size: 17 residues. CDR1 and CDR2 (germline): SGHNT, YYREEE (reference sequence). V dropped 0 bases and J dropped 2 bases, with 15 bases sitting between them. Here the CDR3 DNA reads TGTGCCAGCAGCTTGGAGCTCTTCAGCCGAACCTACAATGAGCAGTTCTTC. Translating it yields CASSLELFSRTYNEQFF.

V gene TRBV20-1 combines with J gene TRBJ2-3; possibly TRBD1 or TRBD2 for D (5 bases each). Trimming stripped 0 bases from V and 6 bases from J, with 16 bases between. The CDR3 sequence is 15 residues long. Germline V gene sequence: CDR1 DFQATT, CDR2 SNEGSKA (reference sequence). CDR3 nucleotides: TGCAGTGCTAGAGATTACGGTCGATGGGGGGATACGCAGTATTTT. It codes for CSARDYGRWGDTQYF.

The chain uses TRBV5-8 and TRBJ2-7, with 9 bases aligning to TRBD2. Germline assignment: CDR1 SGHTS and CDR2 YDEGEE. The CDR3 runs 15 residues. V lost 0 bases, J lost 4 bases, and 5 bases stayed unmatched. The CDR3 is CASSLGLTSGYEQYF. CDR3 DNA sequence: TGTGCCAGCAGCTTGGGTCTGACTAGCGGATACGAGCAGTACTTC.

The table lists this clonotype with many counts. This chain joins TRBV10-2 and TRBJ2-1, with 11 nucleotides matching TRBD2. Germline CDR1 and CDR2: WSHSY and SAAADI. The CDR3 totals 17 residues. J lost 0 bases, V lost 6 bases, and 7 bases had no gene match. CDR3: CASRASGGRSSYNEQFF. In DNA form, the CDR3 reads TGCGCCAGCAGGGCTAGCGGGGGGCGCAGCTCCTACAATGAGCAGTTCTTC.

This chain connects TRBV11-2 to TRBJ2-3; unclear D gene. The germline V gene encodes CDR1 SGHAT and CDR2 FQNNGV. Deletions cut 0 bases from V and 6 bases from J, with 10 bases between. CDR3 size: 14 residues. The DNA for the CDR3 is TGTGCCAGCAGCTTAGATAGGGCAGGCGATACGCAGTATTTT. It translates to CASSLDRAGDTQYF.

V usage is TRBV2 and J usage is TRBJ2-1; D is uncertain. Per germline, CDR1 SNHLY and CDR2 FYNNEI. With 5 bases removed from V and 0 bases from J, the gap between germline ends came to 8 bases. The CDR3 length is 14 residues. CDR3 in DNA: TGTGCCAGCAGTTCCCGATACTCCTACAATGAGCAGTTCTTC. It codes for CASSSRYSYNEQFF.

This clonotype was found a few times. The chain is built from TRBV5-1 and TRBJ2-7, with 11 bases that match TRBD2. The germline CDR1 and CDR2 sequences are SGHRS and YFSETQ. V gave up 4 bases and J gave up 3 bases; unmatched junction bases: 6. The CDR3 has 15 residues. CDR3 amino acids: CASSPTSGALYEQYF. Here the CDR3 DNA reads TGCGCCAGCAGCCCGACTAGCGGGGCCCTCTACGAGCAGTACTTC.

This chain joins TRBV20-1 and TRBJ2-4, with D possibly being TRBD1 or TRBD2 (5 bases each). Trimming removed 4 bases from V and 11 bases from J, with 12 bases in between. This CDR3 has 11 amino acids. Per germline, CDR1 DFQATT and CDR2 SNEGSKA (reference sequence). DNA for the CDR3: TGCAGTGCTATGGGGGTCCTCGTTCAGTACTTC. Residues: CSAMGVLVQYF.

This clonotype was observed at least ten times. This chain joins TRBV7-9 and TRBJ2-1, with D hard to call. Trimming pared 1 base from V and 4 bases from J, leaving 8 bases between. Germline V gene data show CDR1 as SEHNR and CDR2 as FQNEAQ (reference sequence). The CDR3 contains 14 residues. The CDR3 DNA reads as TGTGCCAGCAGCTTAGTGGGCCAATACAATGAGCAGTTCTTC. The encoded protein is CASSLVGQYNEQFF.

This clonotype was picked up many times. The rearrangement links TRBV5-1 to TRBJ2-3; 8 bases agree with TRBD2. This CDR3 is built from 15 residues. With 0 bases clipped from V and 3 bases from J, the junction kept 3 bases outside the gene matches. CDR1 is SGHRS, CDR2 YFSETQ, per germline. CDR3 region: CASSLASGLTDTQYF. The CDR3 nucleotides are TGCGCCAGCAGCTTGGCTAGCGGGCTAACAGATACGCAGTATTTT.

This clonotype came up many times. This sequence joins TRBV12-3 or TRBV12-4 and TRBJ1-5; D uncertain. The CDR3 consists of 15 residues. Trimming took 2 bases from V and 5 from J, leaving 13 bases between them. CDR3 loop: CASSLSRQRYQPQHF. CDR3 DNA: TGTGCCAGCAGTTTATCCCGCCAGAGATATCAGCCCCAGCATTTT.

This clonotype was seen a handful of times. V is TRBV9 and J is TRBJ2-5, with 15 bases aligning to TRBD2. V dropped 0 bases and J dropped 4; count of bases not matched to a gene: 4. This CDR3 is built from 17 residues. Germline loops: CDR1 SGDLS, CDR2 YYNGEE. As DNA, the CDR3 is TGTGCCAGCAGCGTAGGGACTAGCGGGAGGGTACGAGAGACCCAGTACTTC. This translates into CASSVGTSGRVRETQYF. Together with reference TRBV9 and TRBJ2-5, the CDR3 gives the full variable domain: DSGVTQTPKHLITATGQRVTLRCSPRSGDLSVYWYQQSLDQGLQFLIQYYNGEERAKGNILERFSAQQFPDLHSELNLSSLELGDSALYFCASSVGTSGRVRETQYFGPGTRLLVL.